This TCR beta chain appears in the sequencing data of a study of post-analysis software for immune sequencing data. Study details: Several disease courses (relapsing-remitting, secondary progressive and progressive-relapsing) of multiple sclerosis were included. Overall study findings and caveats: Samples sharing a preparation batch grouped tightly together when assessed by F measure. Patients carried several TRBV segments more frequently than controls did, and TRBV5-6, TRBV5-1 and TRBV20-1 were among them. Patients with multiple sclerosis recorded significantly lower normalized Chao1 diversity than controls, the study found.

Unique molecular identifiers were carried by the TCR beta cDNA libraries. T cells, roughly 0.95 to 10 million of them, yielded roughly 470,000 cDNA molecules. MiXCR, applied by TCRdb to the PCR reads, yields one record per CDR3 protein. The repertoire holds 400,000 to 500,000 distinct CDR3 sequences, more than 30% seen once, with approximately 7.7% in the top ten. CDR1 MDHEN and CDR2 SYDVKM come from the germline V gene. The CDR3 has 14 amino acids. With 7 bases removed from V and 10 bases from J, the gap between germline ends came to 20 bases. Concerning this clonotype: Its antigen is currently unknown.

The V gene is TRBV28, the J gene TRBJ2-1; D is possibly TRBD1 (6 bases). The TCR comes from a girl aged 2-10 years with multiple sclerosis. The sequenced material came from blood. CDR3 DNA sequence: TGTGCCAGCAACAGGGATAGTCTACGGTCCGAGCAGTTCTTC. Protein: CASNRDSLRSEQFF.